This T cell receptor beta chain was recovered during a study of low-dose radiotherapy and immunotherapy resistance in tumors. Study summary: Cohort 1 was treated with 0.5 Gy per fraction at 2-week intervals, amounting to 6.5 Gy overall. Dosing for Cohort 2 consisted of 1 Gy per fraction every two weeks, reaching a total of 13 Gy over 26 weeks. A dose of 300 mg of oral aspirin was taken by patients daily for four cycles from cycle 1 day 1.

This sample's time point: after trial treatment. Treatment meaning: LDRT plus nivolumab, ipilimumab, low-dose cyclophosphamide and aspirin (RACIN trial). As their treatment, donors received nivolumab, ipilimumab, aspirin, low-dose cyclophosphamide and low-dose radiotherapy. First-strand cDNA used TRAV- and TRBV-specific primers, covering alpha and beta chains. Using a constant-region primer together with a V-primer adapter, TCRs were subjected to around 22 PCR cycles of amplification. TCRdb re-analysed the reads in MiXCR, keeping a single row per CDR3 protein. This sample carries approximately 80,000 distinct CDR3 sequences, less than 20% of them seen once, and the ten largest clones take roughly 1.4%. This clonotype was recorded many times. Trimming cost V 5 bases and J 4 bases; bases outside gene matches: 10. Germline assignment: CDR1 MNHEY and CDR2 SVGEGT. The CDR3 sequence is 17 residues long.

The TCR comes from a male donor with prostate cancer. The input for sequencing was PBMCs, taken after low-dose radiotherapy plus immunotherapy. The chain uses TRBV6-2 or TRBV6-3 and TRBJ2-1; 11 positions agree with TRBD2. As DNA, the CDR3 is TGTGCCAGCAGTGAAACCTGGATAGCGGGAGGGTACAATGAGCAGTTCTTC. Protein: CASSETWIAGGYNEQFF.